This T cell receptor (beta chain) emerged from a study of blood T cell repertoires in COVID-19. Clones were read by immunoSEQ multiplex PCR, and TCRdb kept only the in-frame ones, dropping some. The table records tens of thousands of clones, approximately 83% of them present only once. From germline, CDR1 is KGHDR and CDR2 SFDVKD. The junction had 13 bases not matched to a gene; V was cut back by 5 bases and J by 7 bases. This CDR3 contains 16 residues. This chain joins TRBV24-1 and TRBJ2-1; 7 bases map to TRBD1. Sequenced material: peripheral blood. This TCR was recovered from a woman aged 55-75 years with acute or convalescent COVID-19. CDR3 in amino acids: CATSGTTGEPQNEQFF. CDR3 nucleotides: TGTGCCACCAGTGGTACAACAGGGGAGCCCCAAAATGAGCAGTTCTTC.